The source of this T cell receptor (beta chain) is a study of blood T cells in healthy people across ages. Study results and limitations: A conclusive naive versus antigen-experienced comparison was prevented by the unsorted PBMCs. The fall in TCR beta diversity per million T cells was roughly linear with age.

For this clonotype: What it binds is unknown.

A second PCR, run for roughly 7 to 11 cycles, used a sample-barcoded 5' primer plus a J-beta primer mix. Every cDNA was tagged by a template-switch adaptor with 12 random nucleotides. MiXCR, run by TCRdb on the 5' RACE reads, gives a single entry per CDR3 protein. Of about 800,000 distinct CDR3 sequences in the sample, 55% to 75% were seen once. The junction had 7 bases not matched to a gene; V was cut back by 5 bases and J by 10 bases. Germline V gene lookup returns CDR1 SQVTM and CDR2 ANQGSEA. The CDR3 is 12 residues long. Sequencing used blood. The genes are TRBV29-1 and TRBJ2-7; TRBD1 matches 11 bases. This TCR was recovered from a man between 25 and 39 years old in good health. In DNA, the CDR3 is TGCAGCGTTCCAACCGGACAGGGGGCCCAGTACTTC. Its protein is CSVPTGQGAQYF.